The clone carrying this T cell receptor beta chain was detected many times. The antigen remains unidentified. This specimen comes from a study of CD8 T cells in ankylosing spondylitis. General observations from the study: From matched ankylosing spondylitis synovial fluid, disease-linked clones were reportedly recovered at significantly enriched levels. Seemingly distinctive of ankylosing spondylitis blood was a TCR beta motif formed by eight highly homologous variants.

A single record per CDR3 protein comes from TCRdb applying MiXCR to the 5' RACE reads. This sample yields roughly 490,000 distinct CDR3 sequences, of which about 5.7% are seen a single time; approximately 3.5% belongs to the top ten. The V end lost 6 bases, the J end lost 5 bases, and 22 bases lay between the germline ends. This CDR3 contains 15 residues. Germline V gene lookup returns CDR1 SQVTM and CDR2 ANQGSEA. This rearrangement joins TRBV29-1 to TRBJ1-2; maybe TRBD1 (5 bases). The sample was blood, either unsorted or a sorted T cell fraction (not recorded which). This TCR derives from a male donor with ankylosing spondylitis. CDR3 region: CSVERPQAGGYGYTF. The CDR3 nucleotides are TGCAGCGTGGAACGCCCTCAGGCTGGGGGTTATGGCTACACCTTC.